This T cell receptor beta chain was documented in a study of cytomegalovirus exposure and HLA in healthy donors. The study, taken as a whole, reports: Analysis was performed later, and it showed HLA-associated TCR beta chains to be more clonally expanded than equally common others. Earlier analysis looked at TCR beta V segments, and most were productive about 87% or about 30% of the time.

Amplification used 60 Vbeta primers and 13 Jbeta primers. Profiled with immunoSEQ multiplex PCR; TCRdb holds only in-frame clones, not every one. The table includes roughly 200,000 clones, 75% to 85% detected once. The V end lost 6 bases, the J end lost 4 bases, and 21 bases lay between the germline ends. Looked up from germline, CDR1 is SGHVS and CDR2 is FQNEAQ. The CDR3 runs 16 residues. Notes on this clone: Its antigen is unknown.

This receptor was taken from a boy aged 10-17 years in good health and CMV-seronegative. Sample: PBMCs. The V gene is TRBV7-8, the J gene TRBJ2-5, with D maybe TRBD2 (6 bases). The CDR3 region has the DNA TGTGCCAGCAGATTCTTAGCGGAGGCGATGGGAGAGACCCAGTACTTC. As protein: CASRFLAEAMGETQYF.